This TCR beta chain was recorded in a study of blood T cells in healthy people across ages. Then a second PCR, running roughly 7 to 11 cycles, was carried out with a sample-barcoded 5' primer and a J-beta primer mix. TCRdb reprocessed the 5' RACE reads via MiXCR and lists one record per CDR3 protein. Altogether 350,000 to 450,000 distinct CDR3 sequences are present, 52% being singletons, with the ten largest covering 45% to 60%. CDR3 length equals 14 residues. The germline V gene encodes CDR1 SGHTA and CDR2 FQGNSA. The chain employs TRBV7-2 and TRBJ2-4; D gene unclear. The DNA end lines up better with TRBJ2-7; the J call may be wrong. The sequence was collected from a man in his fifties or sixties in good health. The specimen was blood. This chain's CDR3 is CASSASRATYEQYF. The CDR3 DNA reads TGTGCCAGCAGCGCGTCTCGGGCGACATACGAGCAGTACTTC.